This T cell receptor beta chain was documented in a study of T cell responses to AZD1222 COVID-19 vaccine. Study-level background: Second-dose recipients at about 4 or about 12 weeks were treated as one pooled group.

A word on this clone: Its antigen is unidentified.

Sequencing used immunoSEQ multiplex PCR; TCRdb keeps in-frame clones, though not all of them. The sample shows approximately 150,000 clones, roughly 92% of them seen only once. Germline V gene sequence: CDR1 GTSNPN, CDR2 SVGIG (reference sequence). The CDR3 is 15 residues long. V was pared by 2 bases and J by 7 bases, with 8 bases of the junction left unmatched. Study-level findings and limits: In a largely white British group with more females than males, clonal diversity was possibly underestimated.

The sequence was collected from an adult in good health. The specimen comprised peripheral blood, sampled on day 0 of AZD1222 vaccination. This rearrangement joins TRBV30 to TRBJ1-6; the match to TRBD1 covers 7 bases. CDR3 bases: TGTGCCTGGAGTCCTGGACAGGCCGGCAATTCACCCCTCCACTTT. Translating gives CAWSPGQAGNSPLHF.